The clone carrying this T cell receptor beta chain was picked up one time. Its antigen is unknown. The data are from a study of T cell responses to AZD1222 COVID-19 vaccine. The assay was immunoSEQ multiplex PCR, and TCRdb's table has in-frame clones only and misses some. The sample carries about 140,000 clones, over 75% recorded once. The CDR3 is made up of 15 amino acids. Germline V gene lookup returns CDR1 SGHRS and CDR2 YFSETQ. V lost 0 bases, J lost 0 bases, and 10 bases lay in between. Study-level findings and limits: Unmutated regions of variants are reportedly targeted by nearly half of spike-specific TCRs. The study found Spike-specific TCR breadth and depth rose after two AZD1222 doses. Clonal diversity was possibly underestimated; the donors were predominantly white British and more often female.

The J gene is TRBJ2-7, the V gene TRBV5-1, with D perhaps TRBD1 (5 bases). This TCR was sampled from an adult in good health. The source material was peripheral blood, sampled on day 0 of AZD1222 vaccination. CDR3 loop: CASSLDTGSSYEQYF. In DNA, the CDR3 is TGCGCCAGCAGCTTGGATACAGGAAGCTCCTACGAGCAGTACTTC. Looking up the rest from reference TRBV5-1 and TRBJ2-7 gives the full variable domain: KAGVTQTPRYLIKTRGQQVTLSCSPISGHRSVSWYQQTPGQGLQFLFEYFSETQRNKGNFPGRFSGRQFSNSRSEMNVSTLELGDSALYLCASSLDTGSSYEQYFGPGTRLTVT.